A single sample is the source of the 8 T cell receptor beta chains below, sequenced in a study of early T cells in non-severe SARS-CoV-2 infection. MiXCR was run by TCRdb on the 5' RACE reads, yielding one entry per CDR3 protein. The data contain some 50,000 distinct CDR3 sequences, about 4.1% of them seen just once; the ten biggest clones take up 6%. Material: whole blood. The source of these receptors is an adult who was a healthcare worker with PCR-confirmed SARS-CoV-2 infection or an uninfected control (not recorded which).

In this sample, this clonotype turned up many times. The CDR3 here is CASSDGQPWRGGYTF. The DNA of the CDR3 is TGTGCCAGCAGTGATGGACAGCCTTGGCGGGGTGGCTACACCTTC. The chain combines TRBV25-1 with TRBJ1-2; tentatively, D is TRBD1 (6 bases). The CDR3 is made up of 15 amino acids. Per germline, CDR1 MGHDK and CDR2 SYGVNS. The V gene lost 3 bases and the J gene lost 7 bases, with 18 bases spanning the gap.

The V and J genes are TRBV7-2 and TRBJ2-2, with D uncertain. This CDR3 region has 16 residues. CDR1 and CDR2 from the germline V gene are SGHTA and FQGNSA. V gave up 1 base and J gave up 0 bases, with 9 bases separating them. The CDR3 bases are TGTGCCAGCAGCTTAGATGCCGCTGCGAACACCGGGGAGCTGTTTTTT. Residues: CASSLDAAANTGELFF.

This clonotype was picked up many times. The chain has TRBV4-2 and TRBJ2-7, with 12 bases matching TRBD2. CDR1 and CDR2 from the germline V gene are LGHNA and YNFKEQ. The J segment lost 5 bases and the V segment lost 10 bases, leaving 6 bases of the junction unmatched. This CDR3 contains 13 residues. The CDR3 DNA reads as TGTGCCACCGGACTAGCGGGATTCAACGAGCAGTACTTC. Translation gives CATGLAGFNEQYF.

This clonotype has a count of ten or more. This chain joins TRBV20-1 and TRBJ1-1; D is perhaps TRBD1 (6 bases). V was shortened by 1 base and J by 6 bases, with 15 bases between the two germline ends. Germline CDR1 and CDR2: DFQATT and SNEGSKA (reference sequence). The CDR3 extends over 14 amino acids. The CDR3 coding sequence is TGCAGTGCTAGAGCCGTACAGGGTAGCGCTGAAGCTTTCTTT. It yields the protein CSARAVQGSAEAFF.

In this sample, this clonotype turned up many times. The chain uses TRBV7-6 and TRBJ1-5; D is possibly TRBD1 (6 bases). Trimming took 6 bases from V and 6 from J, leaving 18 bases between them. Germline loops: CDR1 SGHVS, CDR2 FNYEAQ. The CDR3 has 15 residues. CDR3 coding DNA: TGTGCCAGCAGTCCACAGGGAGGGCTTGGTCAGCCCCAGCATTTT. It codes for CASSPQGGLGQPQHF.

This clonotype has a handful of counts. V usage is TRBV5-5 and J usage is TRBJ2-7; 8 nucleotides agree with TRBD1. The germline CDR1 and CDR2 sequences are SGHKS and YYEKEE (reference sequence). The CDR3 is 16 amino acids. The V gene end was trimmed by 3 bases and the J gene end by 2 bases; junction bases not matched to a gene: 10. The CDR3 DNA sequence: TGTGCCAGCAGCTACCGCGGACAGGGTCCAACCTACGAGCAGTACTTC. This translates into CASSYRGQGPTYEQYF.

In this sample, this clonotype turned up a few times. The rearrangement links TRBV7-8 to TRBJ2-7; 12 bases agree with TRBD2. With 5 bases clipped from V and 3 bases from J, the junction kept 5 bases outside the gene matches. This CDR3 is built from 15 residues. The germline V gene has CDR1 SGHVS and CDR2 FQNEAQ. The CDR3 loop is CASSHRTSGIYEQYF. In DNA form, the CDR3 reads TGTGCCAGCAGCCATCGGACTAGCGGGATCTACGAGCAGTACTTC.

This clonotype was seen repeatedly, ten times or more. The gene calls are TRBV27 and TRBJ1-2; D not resolved. CDR3 length: 13 amino acids. The germline gives CDR1 MNHEY, CDR2 SMNVEV (reference sequence). V shed 3 bases and J shed 7 bases, with 12 bases lying between them. CDR3 loop: CASSFHDKTGYTF. CDR3 coding DNA: TGTGCCAGCAGTTTCCACGACAAAACTGGCTACACCTTC.